The entry below gives a single TCR beta chain sequence along with its context. These data come from a study of blood T cell repertoires in COVID-19. Across the whole study: The analysed material was cDNA or gDNA that came from T cells, B-cell-depleted T cells, or PBMCs.

In the original analysis: By means of reference gene primer amplification, nucleated cell counts were estimated. Data came from immunoSEQ multiplex PCR; TCRdb stores just in-frame clones and leaves some out. V and J calls plus clone size are reproduced from that table; the DNA served to infer D and trimming. The profile shows a few hundred thousand clones, 82% of them singletons. The sequence derives from a man aged 40-49 years who had recovered from COVID-19. The sample taken for sequencing was PBMCs or T cells enriched from blood (not recorded which).

The CDR3 is CASSQPGQRELFF. For the CDR3, the DNA is TGCGCCAGCAGCCAACCGGGACAAAGGGAGCTGTTTTTT. The chain carries TRBV4-1 and TRBJ2-2; tentative D call: TRBD1 (6 bases). Trimming took off 2 bases at V and 9 bases at J, with 10 bases between the two ends. Germline V gives CDR1 MGHRA, CDR2 YSYEKL. This CDR3 region has 13 residues.